Following are 32 T cell receptor beta chains from one sample sequenced in a study of early T cells in non-severe SARS-CoV-2 infection. TCRdb ran MiXCR on the 5' RACE reads and lists one entry per CDR3 protein. This table has 70,000 to 90,000 distinct CDR3 sequences, 15% appearing once. Sequenced input: whole blood. Receptor source: an adult who was a healthcare worker with PCR-confirmed SARS-CoV-2 infection or an uninfected control (not recorded which).

This clonotype was seen only a few times. At one of its ends the junction is not consistent with the germline gene, which may arise from a read error. The chain recombines TRBV15 with TRBJ2-7, with TRBD1 matching 7 bases. The CDR3 extends over 13 amino acids. Germline CDR1 LNHNV, CDR2 YYDKDF (reference sequence). This CDR3 is CATSRETGVEQYF. As DNA, the CDR3 is TGTGCTACCAGCAGAGAAACAGGGGTCGAGCAGTACTTC.

This clonotype showed up many times. The rearrangement links TRBV2 to TRBJ2-3, with a possible D match to TRBD1 (7 bases). The germline gives CDR1 SNHLY, CDR2 FYNNEI. Trimming took 2 bases from V and 2 from J, leaving 14 bases between them. The CDR3 contains 16 residues. CDR3 nucleotides: TGTGCCAGCAGTGAAATGGCAGGGGGGTACACAGATACGCAGTATTTT. This translates into CASSEMAGGYTDTQYF.

The chain has TRBV5-1 and TRBJ2-3; D remains unclear. Looked up from germline, CDR1 is SGHRS and CDR2 is YFSETQ. Between the trimmed V and J ends, which lost 4 bases and 2 bases, there was a span of 8 bases. This CDR3 region has 13 residues. This CDR3 reads CASSPGPTDTQYF. In DNA form, the CDR3 reads TGCGCCAGCAGCCCCGGACCCACAGATACGCAGTATTTT.

CDR3: CATQTSGRGGEQFF. CDR3 DNA: TGTGCCACCCAGACTAGCGGGAGGGGTGGTGAGCAGTTCTTC. This chain connects TRBV27 to TRBJ2-1; 14 bases line up with TRBD2. V lost 10 bases, J lost 9 bases, and 8 bases stayed unmatched. The CDR3 extends over 14 amino acids. CDR1 is MNHEY, CDR2 SMNVEV, per germline (reference sequence).

The chain has TRBV7-9 and TRBJ2-1; D perhaps matches TRBD2 (5 bases). This CDR3 region has 16 residues. V was trimmed by 2 bases and J by 4 bases, leaving 15 bases between them. Germline V CDR1 and CDR2: SEHNR, FQNEAQ (reference sequence). The CDR3 sequence: CASSLSERALYNEQFF. Written as DNA, the CDR3 is TGTGCCAGCAGCTTAAGCGAGAGGGCCCTTTACAATGAGCAGTTCTTC. Full variable domain (outside the CDR3, taken from reference TRBV7-9 and TRBJ2-1): DTGVSQNPRHKITKRGQNVTFRCDPISEHNRLYWYRQTLGQGPEFLTYFQNEAQLEKSRLLSDRFSAERPKGSFSTLEIQRTEQGDSAMYLCASSLSERALYNEQFFGPGTRLTVL.

The table lists this clonotype with a few counts. This CDR3 reads CASSLRGHAGYNEQFF. For the CDR3, the DNA is TGTGCCAGCAGCTTACGAGGTCATGCGGGGTACAATGAGCAGTTCTTC. The genes are TRBV11-2 and TRBJ2-1; maybe TRBD2 (6 bases). CDR1 is SGHAT, CDR2 FQNNGV, per germline. This CDR3 comprises 16 residues. Deletions cut 2 bases from V and 4 bases from J, with 15 bases between. Drawing the rest from reference TRBV11-2 and TRBJ2-1, the complete variable domain is EAGVAQSPRYKIIEKRQSVAFWCNPISGHATLYWYQQILGQGPKLLIQFQNNGVVDDSQLPKDRFSAERLKGVDSTLKIQPAKLEDSAVYLCASSLRGHAGYNEQFFGPGTRLTVL.

This clonotype was observed a few times. The chain carries TRBV12-3 or TRBV12-4 and TRBJ1-6, with TRBD1 matching over 8 bases. V shed 3 bases and J 10 bases; nucleotides not matched to a gene: 17. This CDR3 comprises 18 residues. The CDR3, as DNA: TGTGCCAGCAGTTTTCCGGGACAGGCTCACCTGCTGGGATCACCCCTCCACTTT. Translating gives CASSFPGQAHLLGSPLHF.

The gene calls are TRBV4-1 and TRBJ1-4; D is perhaps TRBD1 (5 bases). Germline-derived CDR1 and CDR2 are MGHRA and YSYEKL. Trimming took off 0 bases at V and 5 bases at J, with 7 bases between the two ends. The CDR3 loop spans 14 amino acids. DNA for the CDR3: TGCGCCAGCAGCCAAGAGGGGGGAAATGAAAAACTGTTTTTT. The encoded protein is CASSQEGGNEKLFF.

This clonotype showed up many times. The chain combines TRBV27 with TRBJ2-1; a weak D match, TRBD2 (5 bases). V lost 4 bases and J 13 bases, leaving 23 bases between the germline ends. Germline values: CDR1 MNHEY, CDR2 SMNVEV (reference sequence). This CDR3 has 15 amino acids. CDR3 nucleotide sequence: TGTGCCAGCAGTTCTACTAGTTTCCGGTTGTTTAGTCAGTTCTTC. Residues: CASSSTSFRLFSQFF.

The sample holds a few counts of this clonotype. The rearrangement uses TRBV5-4 and TRBJ2-7, with D possibly matching TRBD1 (6 bases). CDR1 SGHNT and CDR2 YYREEE come from the germline V gene (reference sequence). The CDR3 sequence is 12 residues long. The V end lost 2 bases, the J end lost 5 bases, and 8 bases lay between the germline ends. CDR3: CASSFGGHEQYF. In nucleotides, the CDR3 is TGTGCCAGCAGCTTTGGGGGCCACGAGCAGTACTTC.

This clonotype was found many times. The chain carries TRBV12-3 or TRBV12-4 and TRBJ2-1; 8 bases fit TRBD2. This CDR3 region has 16 residues. With V trimmed by 4 bases and J by 1 base, 6 bases remained unmatched. The CDR3 is CASSSASGPSYNEQFF. The CDR3 DNA is TGTGCCAGCAGTTCGGCTAGCGGGCCTTCCTACAATGAGCAGTTCTTC.

The gene calls are TRBV4-1 and TRBJ2-3; tentatively, D is TRBD1 or TRBD2 (5 bases each). The CDR3 has 14 residues. With 0 bases removed from V and 6 bases from J, the gap between germline ends came to 10 bases. Germline CDR1 and CDR2: MGHRA and YSYEKL. The CDR3 loop is CASSQDLWGDTQYF. For the CDR3, the DNA is TGCGCCAGCAGCCAAGATCTTTGGGGGGATACGCAGTATTTT.

This clonotype was seen a handful of times. The chain is built from TRBV19 and TRBJ2-1; no definite D call. The ends were cut back, 8 bases at V and 9 bases at J, with 14 bases in the middle. The CDR3 loop spans 12 amino acids. The V gene's germline CDR1 is LNHDA and CDR2 SQIVND (reference sequence). The CDR3 is CASGLPPGEQFF. The CDR3 DNA follows: TGTGCCAGTGGGCTCCCCCCCGGTGAGCAGTTCTTC.

A few counts support this clonotype. This chain connects TRBV11-2 to TRBJ1-1; tentative D call: TRBD1 (5 bases). The CDR3 loop spans 14 amino acids. The V end lost 8 bases, the J end lost 3 bases, and 16 bases lay between the germline ends. CDR1 is SGHAT, CDR2 FQNNGV, per germline. The chain's CDR3 is CASQAGGLDTEAFF. As DNA, the CDR3 is TGTGCCAGCCAAGCCGGGGGTCTGGACACTGAAGCTTTCTTT. Drawing the rest from reference TRBV11-2 and TRBJ1-1, the complete variable domain is EAGVAQSPRYKIIEKRQSVAFWCNPISGHATLYWYQQILGQGPKLLIQFQNNGVVDDSQLPKDRFSAERLKGVDSTLKIQPAKLEDSAVYLCASQAGGLDTEAFFGQGTRLTVV.

This clonotype was seen only a few times. The chain employs TRBV9 and TRBJ2-1; D not certain. The CDR3 contains 13 residues. V gave up 2 bases and J gave up 9 bases, with 12 bases separating them. The germline CDR1 and CDR2 sequences are SGDLS and YYNGEE. CDR3 nucleotide sequence: TGTGCCAGCAGCGTCGAAGATCTCGGTGAGCAGTTCTTC. Protein sequence: CASSVEDLGEQFF.

This clonotype showed up many times. The chain recombines TRBV12-3 or TRBV12-4 with TRBJ2-1; TRBD2 matches at 10 bases. Trimming cost V 5 bases and J 7 bases; bases outside gene matches: 8. This CDR3 spans 15 amino acids. Here the CDR3 reads CASSPKREGRNEQFF. The CDR3 nucleotides read TGTGCCAGCAGTCCCAAGCGGGAGGGCCGGAATGAGCAGTTCTTC.

V usage is TRBV27 and J usage is TRBJ2-7, with TRBD1 as a possible D gene (5 bases). This CDR3 comprises 14 residues. V was pared by 8 bases and J by 4 bases, with 18 bases between. Germline-derived CDR1 and CDR2 are MNHEY and SMNVEV (reference sequence). The DNA of the CDR3 is TGTGCCAGCGCTAAAGTTCTGACAGCGTACGAGCAGTACTTC. As protein: CASAKVLTAYEQYF.

The rearrangement uses TRBV28 and TRBJ1-5; D remains unclear. Germline V CDR1 and CDR2: MDHEN, SYDVKM. CDR3 size: 12 residues. The germline V and J ends were trimmed by 6 bases and 3 bases, with 6 bases remaining between them. The CDR3 DNA sequence: TGTGCCAGCAGACACCTCAATCAGCCCCAGCATTTT. As protein: CASRHLNQPQHF. Full variable domain (outside the CDR3, taken from reference TRBV28 and TRBJ1-5): DVKVTQSSRYLVKRTGEKVFLECVQDMDHENMFWYRQDPGLGLRLIYFSYDVKMKEKGDIPEGYSVSREKKERFSLILESASTNQTSMYLCASRHLNQPQHFGDGTRLSIL.

CDR3 DNA: TGTGCCTGGAGCGGCCCTAGCGGGGATACGCAGTATTTT. As protein: CAWSGPSGDTQYF. This sequence joins TRBV30 and TRBJ2-3; 8 nucleotides match TRBD2. Germline V gene sequence: CDR1 GTSNPN, CDR2 SVGIG (reference sequence). V lost 3 bases, J lost 6 bases, and 5 bases stayed unmatched. This CDR3 comprises 13 residues. Filled out from reference TRBV30 and TRBJ2-3, the complete variable domain reads SQTIHQWPATLVQPVGSPLSLECTVEGTSNPNLYWYRQAAGRGLQLLFYSVGIGQISSEVPQNLSASRPQDRQFILSSKKLLLSDSGFYLCAWSGPSGDTQYFGPGTRLTVL.

The chain is built from TRBV21-1 and TRBJ2-7; the D call in the table, TRBD1, was not verified against the DNA. TRBV21-1 is described as a pseudogene. The CDR3 totals 13 residues. The CDR3 sequence is CASNRGQVYEQYF. CDR3 sequence (DNA): TGTGCCAGCAACCGGGGACAGGTCTACGAGCAGTACTTC.

Remarks on this clonotype: This may come from a read error, since a much larger clone is one base off. The V gene is TRBV11-2, the J gene TRBJ2-3; D gene unclear. CDR1 is SGHAT, CDR2 FQNNGV, per germline. This CDR3 is 14 amino acids long. CDR3 DNA sequence: TGTGCCGGCAGCCCACCGGCTAGCACAGATACGCAGTATTTT. It yields the protein CAGSPPASTDTQYF.

The rearrangement uses TRBV9 and TRBJ1-3; perhaps TRBD1 as D (5 bases). CDR1 and CDR2 from the germline V gene are SGDLS and YYNGEE. This CDR3 comprises 17 residues. V was pared by 4 bases and J by 0 bases, with 17 bases between. In nucleotides, the CDR3 is TGTGCCAGCAGCCCCCGTAGTAGGGGATACTCTGGAAACACCATATATTTT. The encoded protein is CASSPRSRGYSGNTIYF.

In its sample, this clonotype was seen a few times. The chain is built from TRBV6-5 and TRBJ2-7, with D maybe TRBD1 (5 bases). The V gene lost 0 bases and the J gene lost 6 bases, with 15 bases spanning the gap. Germline CDR1 is MNHEY and CDR2 is SVGAGI. The CDR3 totals 15 residues. CDR3 loop: CASSYSVAGPAEQYF. DNA of the CDR3: TGTGCCAGCAGTTACTCGGTTGCAGGGCCGGCCGAGCAGTACTTC.

This clonotype was detected ten times or more. This rearrangement joins TRBV6-6 to TRBJ2-3; a weak D match, TRBD2 (5 bases). CDR1 is MNHNY, CDR2 SVGAGI, per germline (reference sequence). V dropped 2 bases and J dropped 0 bases, with 9 bases sitting between them. This CDR3 has 15 amino acids. Here the CDR3 reads CASSYIRGSTDTQYF. The CDR3 DNA reads as TGTGCCAGCAGTTACATTCGCGGGAGCACAGATACGCAGTATTTT.

This clonotype was recorded a few times. The rearrangement joins TRBV7-9 to TRBJ2-3, with TRBD1 matching over 9 bases. This CDR3 comprises 18 residues. The V gene's germline CDR1 is SEHNR and CDR2 FQNEAQ (reference sequence). V was pared by 5 bases and J by 1 base, with 13 bases of the junction left unmatched. The CDR3 nucleotides read TGTGCCAGCAGCAGGGGACAGGGCCTCAGGGGTGGCACAGATACGCAGTATTTT. Translated, it gives CASSRGQGLRGGTDTQYF.

The J gene is TRBJ1-1, the V gene TRBV28; 7 bases map to TRBD1. The CDR3 length is 14 residues. Germline CDR1 is MDHEN and CDR2 is SYDVKM. Trimming at V came to 5 bases and at J to 6 bases, leaving 9 bases not matched to a gene. CDR3 DNA sequence: TGTGCCAGCAGTCGAGGACAGGCGGTCGCTGAAGCTTTCTTT. It specifies CASSRGQAVAEAFF.

The chain links TRBV19 to TRBJ1-5; D gene unclear. Germline V gene data show CDR1 as LNHDA and CDR2 as SQIVND (reference sequence). The V gene lost 6 bases and the J gene lost 5 bases, with 8 bases spanning the gap. The CDR3 is 12 residues long. CDR3 sequence reads: CASRRQDQPQHF. CDR3 DNA: TGTGCCAGTAGGAGACAAGATCAGCCCCAGCATTTT.

The rearrangement uses TRBV5-5 and TRBJ2-1, with no clear D. In germline, CDR1 is SGHKS, CDR2 YYEKEE (reference sequence). The CDR3 is 13 amino acids. Trimming pared 7 bases from V and 1 base from J, leaving 9 bases between. The CDR3 loop is CASDVSSYNEQFF. DNA for the CDR3: TGTGCCAGCGACGTGTCGTCCTACAATGAGCAGTTCTTC.

CDR3 region: CASSKIAGVSDTQYF. DNA of the CDR3: TGTGCCAGCAGCAAGATAGCGGGAGTGTCAGATACGCAGTATTTT. The rearrangement uses TRBV21-1 and TRBJ2-3; TRBD2 is the table's D call and was not checked against the DNA. TRBV21-1 corresponds to a pseudogene. The CDR3 has 15 residues.

This clonotype was seen more than once but under ten times. The V and J genes are TRBV4-3 and TRBJ2-7, with 10 bases that match TRBD2. CDR1 is LGHNA and CDR2 is YSLEER in the germline V gene. Germline trimming cut 3 bases from V and 4 bases from J; bases unmatched to any gene: 6. The CDR3 has 15 amino acids. Here the CDR3 DNA reads TGCGCCAGCAGCCAGGCCTGGACTAGCGGTTACGAGCAGTACTTC. Translated, it gives CASSQAWTSGYEQYF.

The chain employs TRBV7-9 and TRBJ2-3; 16 nucleotides agree with TRBD2. CDR3 length: 15 amino acids. V shed 5 bases, J shed 10 bases, and the junction held 6 bases outside the gene matches. Germline loops: CDR1 SEHNR, CDR2 FQNEAQ (reference sequence). The CDR3 sequence: CASSPPGLAGGPQYF. CDR3 bases: TGTGCCAGCAGCCCACCGGGACTAGCGGGAGGGCCGCAGTATTTT.

This clonotype was seen a few times. The chain carries TRBV19 and TRBJ2-3, with TRBD2 identical over 7 bases. Trimming at V came to 7 bases and at J to 3 bases, leaving 10 bases not matched to a gene. The CDR3 sequence is 15 residues long. Germline CDR1 and CDR2: LNHDA and SQIVND (reference sequence). The DNA for the CDR3 is TGTGCCAGTACTGGATCGGGACTACCTACAGATACGCAGTATTTT. This gives the protein CASTGSGLPTDTQYF.